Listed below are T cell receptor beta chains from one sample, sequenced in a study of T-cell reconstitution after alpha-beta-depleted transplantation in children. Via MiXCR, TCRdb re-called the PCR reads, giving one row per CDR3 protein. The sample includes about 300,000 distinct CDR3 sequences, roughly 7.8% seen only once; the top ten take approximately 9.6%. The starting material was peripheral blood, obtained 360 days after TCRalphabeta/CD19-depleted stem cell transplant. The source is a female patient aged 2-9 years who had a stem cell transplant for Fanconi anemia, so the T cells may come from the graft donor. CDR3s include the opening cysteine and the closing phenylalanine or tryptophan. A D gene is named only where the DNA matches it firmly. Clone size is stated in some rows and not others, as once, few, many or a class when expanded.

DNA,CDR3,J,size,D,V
TGTGCCAGCAGTTTAAGGGGGGCAGACACCATATATTTT,CASSLRGADTIYF,TRBJ1-3,-,-,TRBV12-3/TRBV12-4
TGTGCCAGCAGCCACAGGGGGAGGCAAGAGACCCAGTACTTC,CASSHRGRQETQYF,TRBJ2-5,-,TRBD1,TRBV7-9
TGTGCCAGTAGTATCGGAGGGGGTTTTCTCACCGGGGAGCTGTTTTTT,CASSIGGGFLTGELFF,TRBJ2-2,-,-,TRBV19
TGTGCCAGCACCTTCTCAGGGGCAGATACGCAGTATTTT,CASTFSGADTQYF,TRBJ2-3,-,-,TRBV7-6
TGCGCCAGCAGCGCCCGGGACTACACCCCTAGCACAGATACGCAGTATTTT,CASSARDYTPSTDTQYF,TRBJ2-3,many,TRBD2,TRBV5-1
TGTGCCAGCAGCTTCGCAGGGGCCCTCTATGGCTACACCTTC,CASSFAGALYGYTF,TRBJ1-2,-,-,TRBV28
TGTGCCAGCAGCTTCCCACCAGGGAACACTGAAGCTTTCTTT,CASSFPPGNTEAFF,TRBJ1-1,many,-,TRBV5-5
TGCAGCGTTGTAGGGCAGGGAGGCTACACCTTC,CSVVGQGGYTF,TRBJ1-2,many,-,TRBV29-1
TGTGCCAGCAGCTTAGATATGGGTCTAGAGACCCAGTACTTC,CASSLDMGLETQYF,TRBJ2-5,many,-,TRBV7-7
TGCAGTGCGCCCCTCCCCGGGACAGGGATTTGGAGCGGCAAGGAGACCCAGTACTTC,CSAPLPGTGIWSGKETQYF,TRBJ2-5,many,TRBD1,TRBV20-1
TGCAGTGCTCTATTAGGGGGAGGGGATACCTTC,CSALLGGGDTF,TRBJ1-2,-,-,TRBV20-1
TGCAGTGGGGTACCCGGGGATACGCAGTATTTT,CSGVPGDTQYF,TRBJ2-3,-,-,TRBV20-1
TGCGCCAGCAGCTTGGCTTCGGGTAGCTCCTACAATGAGCAGTTCTTC,CASSLASGSSYNEQFF,TRBJ2-1,many,-,TRBV5-1
TGTGCCAGCAGCTTGGAGGAGACAATGGTCGGAAACACCATATATTTT,CASSLEETMVGNTIYF,TRBJ1-3,many,-,TRBV5-6
TGCGCCAGCAGCTTGGCCCCGGGACAGGGGACCTATGGCTACACCTTC,CASSLAPGQGTYGYTF,TRBJ1-2,many,TRBD1,TRBV5-1
TGTGCCAGCAGTCCAGGTCTAGCACAGCAGTTCTTC,CASSPGLAQQFF,TRBJ2-1,many,-,TRBV27
TGCAGCGCTCACACAGGACAGTTCACCGGGGAGCTGTTTTTT,CSAHTGQFTGELFF,TRBJ2-2,many,-,TRBV29-1
TGTGCCAGCGTGGGGGAGGGCACCGGGGAGCTGTTTTTT,CASVGEGTGELFF,TRBJ2-2,many,TRBD2,TRBV25-1
TGTGCCGGGGGGACTTTTATCAATGAGCAGTTCTTC,CAGGTFINEQFF,TRBJ2-1,many,-,TRBV7-9
TGCGCCAGCAGCTCACTAGGGACTAGCGGGGGGGCCGATGAGCAGTTCTTC,CASSSLGTSGGADEQFF,TRBJ2-1,-,TRBD2,TRBV5-1
TGTGCCAGCAGCTTTGACGGGACAGGGCTCACAGATACGCAGTATTTT,CASSFDGTGLTDTQYF,TRBJ2-3,many,TRBD1,TRBV7-9
TGTGCCAGCAGAACCATGAACACTGAAGCTTTCTTT,CASRTMNTEAFF,TRBJ1-1,many,-,TRBV7-9
TGTGCCAGCTCACCACTCCCAGCACAGGGTGGGGTGAACACTGAAGCTTTCTTT,CASSPLPAQGGVNTEAFF,TRBJ1-1,-,-,TRBV18
TGTGCCAGCAGTCTCCCCCTCCGGATGGCTTTCTTT,CASSLPLRMAFF,TRBJ1-1,few,-,TRBV28
TGCGCCAGCAGCTTGGTAACGGGGAACTATGGCTACACCTTC,CASSLVTGNYGYTF,TRBJ1-2,many,-,TRBV5-1
TGTGCCAGCAGCCAAGGAACGGGAGGGGCCCTCTATGGCTACACCTTC,CASSQGTGGALYGYTF,TRBJ1-2,-,-,TRBV14
TGCAGTGGTCAGCTCAGGGGAAAGACTGAAGCTTTCTTT,CSGQLRGKTEAFF,TRBJ1-1,-,-,TRBV20-1
TGTGCCAGCAGCCAAGACCCGTACCAAGAGACCCAGTACTTC,CASSQDPYQETQYF,TRBJ2-5,few,-,TRBV3-1
TGTGCCAGCAGCCAAGATATCCGCTACTACAATGAGCAGTTCTTC,CASSQDIRYYNEQFF,TRBJ2-1,few,-,TRBV3-1
TGTGCCACCAGTCCCCATCCCCTGGGCCGTATCTTAGCTGGGGCCAACGTCCTGACTTTC,CATSPHPLGRILAGANVLTF,TRBJ2-6,few,-,TRBV15
TGTGCCAGCAGGGGGACAGGGGGCAGGGATCAGCCCCAGCATTTT,CASRGTGGRDQPQHF,TRBJ1-5,few,TRBD1,TRBV2
TGCGCCAGCGTAACGGGAGTTAATCGGGGGGAGACCCAGTACTTC,CASVTGVNRGETQYF,TRBJ2-5,many,-,TRBV5-1
TGTGCCAGCAGCTTCCCTCCAAGAGGTACCGGGACAGGAAGCTCTGGGGCCAACGTCCTGACTTTC,CASSFPPRGTGTGSSGANVLTF,TRBJ2-6,-,TRBD1,TRBV7-2
TGCAGCGTTGAAGTAAGCGGGGCCATATACGAGCAGTACTTC,CSVEVSGAIYEQYF,TRBJ2-7,many,TRBD2,TRBV29-1
TGTGCCAGCAGTATGGACAGGCCGGGGGAGCAGTACTTC,CASSMDRPGEQYF,TRBJ2-7,-,TRBD1,TRBV2
TGCGCCAGCAGCTTCGTCGGACAGGGGGCAACCGAGCAGTACTTC,CASSFVGQGATEQYF,TRBJ2-7,many,TRBD1,TRBV5-1
TGTGCCACCAGCAGAGGACTAGCGGGGGACAATGAGCAGTTCTTC,CATSRGLAGDNEQFF,TRBJ2-1,many,TRBD2,TRBV15
TGTGCCAGCAGTTACGGCAGGGGCTTGAACACTGAAGCTTTCTTT,CASSYGRGLNTEAFF,TRBJ1-1,many,-,TRBV6-5
TGTGCCAGCAGTCGGGACAGGGGGCGCCAAATATTCTACGAGCAGTACTTC,CASSRDRGRQIFYEQYF,TRBJ2-7,many,TRBD1,TRBV12-3/TRBV12-4
TGCGCCAGCAGCTTGGGGCAGGGGAATCATAATTCACCCCTCCACTTT,CASSLGQGNHNSPLHF,TRBJ1-6,few,-,TRBV5-1
TGCGCCAGCAGCCAAATAGGGGAGCTGTTTTTT,CASSQIGELFF,TRBJ2-2,many,-,TRBV5-1
TGCAGTGCGAGGAGGGCAGGGACCTCCTACGAGCAGTACTTC,CSARRAGTSYEQYF,TRBJ2-7,-,-,TRBV20-1
TGTGCCAGCAGTTTGGTAGGGGGCGTTAGTGGCTACACCTTC,CASSLVGGVSGYTF,TRBJ1-2,-,TRBD1,TRBV28